The 4 T cell receptor beta chains in this list originate from one sample, sequenced in a study of blood T cell repertoires in COVID-19. Libraries were prepared by immunoSEQ multiplex PCR; TCRdb keeps only in-frame clonotypes and omits some of them. The sample has more than 85,000 clones, 75% to 95% seen once. Sequencing was carried out using peripheral blood. The receptor source for this set is a man aged 18 to 29 with acute or convalescent COVID-19.

This chain uses TRBV19 with TRBJ1-6, with D possibly TRBD1 on 5 matching bases. The V gene's germline CDR1 is LNHDA and CDR2 SQIVND (reference sequence). The CDR3 contains 14 residues. V lost 5 bases, J lost 10 bases, and 15 bases lay in between. Here the CDR3 reads CASSLRQYRSPLHF. The CDR3 DNA reads as TGTGCCAGTAGTTTAAGACAGTATCGGTCACCCCTCCACTTT.

This rearrangement joins TRBV5-1 to TRBJ2-3; TRBD2 agrees at 9 bases. Germline V gene data show CDR1 as SGHRS and CDR2 as YFSETQ. The CDR3 spans 15 residues. V trimming: 1 base; J trimming: 2 bases; junction bases outside the gene matches: 2. The DNA of the CDR3 is TGCGCCAGCAGCTTGCCTAGCGGGGACACAGATACGCAGTATTTT. Translating gives CASSLPSGDTDTQYF.

The count of this clone is one. This chain joins TRBV19 and TRBJ1-5, with D possibly matching TRBD1 (6 bases). This CDR3 has 15 amino acids. Trimming stripped 5 bases from V and 7 bases from J, with 18 bases between. Germline V gene lookup returns CDR1 LNHDA and CDR2 SQIVND (reference sequence). The CDR3 loop reads CASSPWGSTGQPQHF. The CDR3 DNA follows: TGTGCCAGTAGTCCCTGGGGCAGTACAGGGCAGCCCCAGCATTTT. Drawing the rest from reference TRBV19 and TRBJ1-5, the complete variable domain is DGGITQSPKYLFRKEGQNVTLSCEQNLNHDAMYWYRQDPGQGLRLIYYSQIVNDFQKGDIAEGYSVSREKKESFPLTVTSAQKNPTAFYLCASSPWGSTGQPQHFGDGTRLSIL.

The CDR3 protein is CAISAKMNTEAFF. CDR3 bases: TGTGCCATCAGTGCCAAAATGAACACTGAAGCTTTCTTT. This rearrangement joins TRBV10-3 to TRBJ1-1; D gene unclear. Germline V gene data show CDR1 as ENHRY and CDR2 as SYGVKD. Trimming took off 4 bases at V and 0 bases at J, with 6 bases between the two ends. The CDR3 is 13 residues long.